The rows below give T cell receptor beta chains drawn from one sample of a study of blood T cell repertoires in COVID-19. The repertoire was sequenced with immunoSEQ multiplex PCR; TCRdb's copy has only in-frame clones and lacks some. The sample gives 250,000 to 350,000 clones, roughly nine tenths of which show up once; 5% to 7% is in the top ten. Specimen: peripheral blood. The receptor set was obtained from a man aged 18 to 29 who had recovered from COVID-19. Each CDR3 is given with its conserved first and last residue. The D gene is left open where the match is weak. Size is omitted from some rows. Given values are once, few, many or a class for expanded clones.

V	J	size	D	DNA	CDR3
TRBV27	TRBJ2-3	-	-	TGTGCCAGCAGCGGAGGACTGATTACGCAGTATTTT	CASSGGLITQYF
TRBV28	TRBJ1-5	-	-	TGTGCCAGCAGTTTGCCCGGCGGTCAGCCCCAGCATTTT	CASSLPGGQPQHF
TRBV4-1	TRBJ1-1	-	TRBD1	TGCGCCAGCAGCCCCCGACAGGGGATGAACACTGAAGCTTTCTTT	CASSPRQGMNTEAFF
TRBV29-1	TRBJ2-7	few	-	TGCAGCGTTGGTCCTAACTCCTACGAGCAGTACTTC	CSVGPNSYEQYF
TRBV7-6	TRBJ1-2	-	-	TGTGCCAGCAGCTCACCCGACAGCCGCTATGGCTACACCTTC	CASSSPDSRYGYTF
TRBV7-9	TRBJ2-3	-	TRBD2	TGTGCCAGCAGCTCGGGACTAGCGGGAGCAGATACGCAGTATTTT	CASSSGLAGADTQYF
TRBV2	TRBJ2-1	-	-	TGTGCCACAAAGGGTAGCGCCCACAATGAGCAGTTCTTC	CATKGSAHNEQFF
TRBV18	TRBJ1-1	-	-	TGTGCCAGCTCACCGTACCAGGAGAACACTGAAGCTTTCTTT	CASSPYQENTEAFF
TRBV7-8	TRBJ2-7	-	-	TGTGCCAGCAGCTCGACGGGAACCTACGAGCAGTACTTC	CASSSTGTYEQYF
TRBV7-2	TRBJ1-2	-	-	TGTGCCAGCAGCGCGTACAGGGATCCCTTTGGCTACACCTTC	CASSAYRDPFGYTF
TRBV9	TRBJ2-5	-	-	TGTGCCAGCAGCGTAGACGACGCCGGCGGAGAGACCCAGTACTTC	CASSVDDAGGETQYF
TRBV11-2	TRBJ1-4	-	TRBD1	TGTGCCAGCAGCTTTGGACAGGGGGCAGGTGAAAAACTGTTTTTT	CASSFGQGAGEKLFF
TRBV7-9	TRBJ2-1	-	TRBD1	TGTGCCAGCAGCCCGATTAGGACAGGCAACAATGAGCAGTTCTTC	CASSPIRTGNNEQFF
TRBV7-9	TRBJ1-4	-	-	TGTGCCAGCAGCTTCCCCACCGGAGCAACTAATGAAAAACTGTTTTTT	CASSFPTGATNEKLFF
TRBV6-2/TRBV6-3	TRBJ1-1	-	-	TGTGCCAGCAGCCCTCTTGGAGGACAGCCGAACACTGAAGCTTTCTTT	CASSPLGGQPNTEAFF
TRBV7-9	TRBJ1-1	-	TRBD1	TGTGCCAGCAGCCCTAGGACAGGGGGGAACACTGAAGCTTTCTTT	CASSPRTGGNTEAFF
TRBV6-5	TRBJ2-7	-	-	TGTGCCAGCTTTCGACATCTCTCCTACGAGCAGTACTTC	CASFRHLSYEQYF
TRBV18	TRBJ2-7	-	-	TGTGCCAGCTCACGCCGAGACGGGGTTAAGGATGAGCAGTACTTC	CASSRRDGVKDEQYF
TRBV3-1/TRBV3-2	TRBJ1-2	-	TRBD1	TGTGCCAGCAGCCTAACGGGACAGGGGGTCGCTAACTATGGCTACACCTTC	CASSLTGQGVANYGYTF
TRBV5-1	TRBJ1-2	-	TRBD1	TGCGCCAGCAGCTTGGCCCCAGGGGGCTATGGCTACACCTTC	CASSLAPGGYGYTF
TRBV10-2	TRBJ2-5	-	TRBD1	TGCGCCACCTCAGAACTCGGGACAGCCCTTGGTAGGTCCCAGTACTTC	CATSELGTALGRSQYF
TRBV7-9	TRBJ1-1	once	-	TGTGCCAGCAGCTCCCCGGGACAAAGGACTGAAGCTTTCTTT	CASSSPGQRTEAFF
TRBV12-3/TRBV12-4	TRBJ2-3	-	-	TGTGCCAGCAGTTTTCGACAGGAGCAGTATTTT	CASSFRQEQYF
TRBV19	TRBJ2-3	-	TRBD2	TGTGCCAGTAGTGGGGGAGGGGTACCGACAGATACGCAGTATTTT	CASSGGGVPTDTQYF
TRBV4-1	TRBJ1-4	-	-	TGCGCCAGCAGCCAAGCGGCAACTAATGAAAAACTGTTTTTT	CASSQAATNEKLFF
TRBV6-4	TRBJ1-4	-	-	TGTGCCACCCACCGATGGACAGCTATTAATGAAAAACTGTTTTTT	CATHRWTAINEKLFF
TRBV18	TRBJ1-1	-	-	TGTGCCAGCTCCCCCCGACAGGCTGGGGCTGAAGCTTTCTTT	CASSPRQAGAEAFF
TRBV7-2	TRBJ1-1	few	-	TGTGCCAGCAGCTCCGGACAGAACACTGAAGCTTTCTTT	CASSSGQNTEAFF
TRBV18	TRBJ1-1	once	-	TGTGCCAGCTCAGGCTCCGGGGTTAACACTGAAGCTTTCTTT	CASSGSGVNTEAFF
TRBV12-5	TRBJ1-5	-	-	TGTGCTAGTGGCGGAGGGGACCTTCAGCCCCAGCATTTT	CASGGGDLQPQHF
TRBV7-9	TRBJ1-1	few	-	TGTGCCAGCAGCGAGGGTAACACTGAAGCTTTCTTT	CASSEGNTEAFF
TRBV29-1	TRBJ1-5	-	-	TGCAGCGTTGGAACACAGGGTCGTCCCCAGCATTTT	CSVGTQGRPQHF
TRBV7-9	TRBJ1-2	-	-	TGTGCCAGCACGGACAGCCACTATGGCTACACCTTC	CASTDSHYGYTF
TRBV7-2	TRBJ2-7	once	TRBD2	TGTGCCAGCAGCCTAGCTCAGCGGGGGCCCTACGAGCAGTACTTC	CASSLAQRGPYEQYF
TRBV19	TRBJ1-1	-	TRBD1	TGTGCCAGTAGTACCGGGACAGGGCGGAGCACTGAAGCTTTCTTT	CASSTGTGRSTEAFF
TRBV9	TRBJ2-7	-	TRBD2	TGTGCCAGCAGCGTAGAGGGGGGACTAGACTACGAGCAGTACTTC	CASSVEGGLDYEQYF
TRBV15	TRBJ1-2	-	-	TGTGCCACCAGCAGAGATTTTGCGGGGCTGGGCTATGGCTACACCTTC	CATSRDFAGLGYGYTF
TRBV7-9	TRBJ1-1	-	-	TGTGCCAGCAGCTTAGCGAGAGGATTAACTGAAGCTTTCTTT	CASSLARGLTEAFF
TRBV19	TRBJ1-2	once	-	TGTGCCACGGGTGATAGGTCCGAGGCGGGCTACACCTTC	CATGDRSEAGYTF
TRBV4-1	TRBJ2-7	-	TRBD2	TGCGCCAGCAGCCAACCCACTAGCGGGGAAACCTACGAGCAGTACTTC	CASSQPTSGETYEQYF
TRBV3-1/TRBV3-2	TRBJ2-3	-	TRBD2	TGTGCCAGCAGCAAAACTAGCGGAGGAAGCACAGATACGCAGTATTTT	CASSKTSGGSTDTQYF
TRBV4-2	TRBJ1-1	-	-	TGTGCCAGCAGCCAAGTAGAGAGGGATGACACTGAAGCTTTCTTT	CASSQVERDDTEAFF